This T cell receptor beta chain was captured in a study of CD8 T cells in Susac syndrome. Notes on the study in general: CD8+ clonal expansion in Susac was maximal in TEMRA cells and in active patients.

In the case of this clonotype: The antigen is undetermined.

This CDR3 is 14 amino acids long. CDR1 and CDR2 (germline): SGDLS, YYNGEE. Trimming cost V 7 bases and J 2 bases, with 15 bases left between them. Random hexamers were used to reverse transcribe 0.5 to 1 ug of RNA. MiXCR was run by TCRdb on the immunoSEQ multiplex PCR reads, yielding one entry per CDR3 protein. In the table there are around 130,000 distinct CDR3 sequences, just under 95% of which are singletons. This clonotype was sampled from a human donor with Susac syndrome. The sample was CD8+ T cells from PBMCs. The rearrangement joins TRBV9 to TRBJ2-5, with a weak D call TRBD2 (5 bases). The CDR3 is CASGSGELQETQYF. The CDR3 region has the DNA TGTGCCAGCGGTAGTGGGGAGCTACAAGAGACCCAGTACTTC.